Included here is one T cell receptor (beta chain) sequence, with context. One junction end disagrees with the germline gene, perhaps due to a read error. The data were obtained in a study of patients and donors after allogeneic stem cell transplantation. Using its own MiXCR run on the RT-PCR reads, TCRdb lists one record per CDR3 protein. The table has about 230,000 distinct CDR3 sequences, roughly an eighth seen once. The CDR3 loop spans 14 amino acids. Germline lookup yields CDR1 SGHDN and CDR2 FVKESK. The rearrangement uses TRBV14 and TRBJ2-1, with D possibly matching TRBD2 (6 bases). Sample: blood, either unsorted or a sorted T cell fraction (not recorded which). The TCR was taken from a human donor who was either an allogeneic HSCT recipient or a stem cell or donor lymphocyte infusion donor (not recorded which). It is not recorded whose cells these are; they may come from a transplant donor. The CDR3 DNA is TGTGTCAGCAGCCGGGACTTCTCCTACAATGAGCAGTTCTTC. Amino acids: CVSSRDFSYNEQFF.